Described below is a single T cell receptor (beta chain) sequence and its context. Clones were read by immunoSEQ multiplex PCR, and TCRdb kept only the in-frame ones, dropping some. The sample lists about 610,000 clones; over 75% were seen once. This sample stems from a study of shared T cell receptors in the human thymus. There are 16 residues in the CDR3. Germline CDR1 reads MNHEY; CDR2 reads SMNVEV (reference sequence). V gave up 3 bases and J gave up 4 bases; unmatched junction bases: 9. The data also belong to a second study, concerning human thymus T cells. From that study: Donors were healthy Finnish babies undergoing corrective operations for congenital heart defects. Blood and thymic repertoires both appeared biased in V and J gene usage. Highly overlapping thymic repertoires in unrelated individuals were reported by related research.

Material: thymocytes. This clonotype originated in a boy younger than two with a congenital heart defect. The V and J genes are TRBV27 and TRBJ2-1; 7 positions agree with TRBD1. CDR3 sequence: CASSLRAGGRYNEQFF. The DNA of the CDR3 is TGTGCCAGCAGTTTGAGGGCAGGGGGAAGGTACAATGAGCAGTTCTTC.